Listed below are T cell receptor beta chains from one sample, sequenced in a study of T cells in Graves' hyperthyroidism and ophthalmopathy. MiXCR was run by TCRdb on the multiplex PCR reads, yielding one entry per CDR3 protein. Found here are some 350,000 distinct CDR3 sequences, 15% to 20% of them singletons; the top ten hold 3% to 4.5%. The specimen was blood. The receptors shown here come from a young woman with Graves' hyperthyroidism. Both conserved end residues are part of each CDR3. The D gene is left open where the match is weak. Some rows have no size entry. The others give once, few or many, or a class for an expanded clone.

clone size,V gene,J gene,D gene,CDR3 DNA,CDR3 protein
many,TRBV20-1,TRBJ1-1,-,TGCAGTGCTAGAGATTCAACAGGGCTTAGCGCTGAAGCTTTCTTT,CSARDSTGLSAEAFF
-,TRBV4-1,TRBJ1-2,-,TGCGCCAGCAGCCAAGAGGATCCCGGACCAGGCTACACCTTC,CASSQEDPGPGYTF
many,TRBV5-1,TRBJ1-1,-,TGCGCCAGCAGCTTGCAGGGATGGAACACTGAAGCTTTCTTT,CASSLQGWNTEAFF
-,TRBV13,TRBJ1-6,-,TGTGCCAGCAGCTTAGGCCCGGGGAATTCACCCCTCCACTTT,CASSLGPGNSPLHF
many,TRBV29-1,TRBJ2-5,TRBD2,TGCAGCGTTGAAGGGGGGGGAGAGACCCAGTACTTC,CSVEGGGETQYF
-,TRBV11-2,TRBJ2-7,-,TGTGCCAGCAGCTCTCGGAGTGCAGGGAGGCGCGAGCAGTACTTC,CASSSRSAGRREQYF
many,TRBV12-3/TRBV12-4,TRBJ1-5,-,TGTGCCAGCAGTTTCGTACAGGGCCGAGAGCCCCAGCATTTT,CASSFVQGREPQHF
-,TRBV6-1,TRBJ1-3,-,TGTGCCAGCGCAGGGGTCCGTGGAAACACCATATATTTT,CASAGVRGNTIYF
many,TRBV7-9,TRBJ1-1,TRBD1,TGTGCCAGCAACTTGACAGGGCCCACTGAAGCTTTCTTT,CASNLTGPTEAFF
-,TRBV6-5,TRBJ2-5,-,TGTGCCAGCAGTTGGACAGTTAAAGAGACCCAGTACTTC,CASSWTVKETQYF
many,TRBV19,TRBJ1-2,-,TGTGCCAGTAGGCAGCCTGGGTACGACTATGGCTACACCTTC,CASRQPGYDYGYTF
many,TRBV20-1,TRBJ1-1,-,TGCAGTGCTAGCGAGGGGCAGGCAGAAGCTTTCTTT,CSASEGQAEAFF
many,TRBV5-1,TRBJ1-1,-,TGCGCCAGCAGCTTGCCAAAGGGGACACCGGACACTGAAGCTTTCTTT,CASSLPKGTPDTEAFF
many,TRBV6-5,TRBJ2-7,-,TGTGCCAGCAGTACACTGGACGGGGGGCGCGTCAACGAGCAGTACTTC,CASSTLDGGRVNEQYF
many,TRBV5-1,TRBJ2-6,-,TGCGCCAGCAGCTTGACCGGACAGACATCTGGGGCCAACGTCCTGACTTTC,CASSLTGQTSGANVLTF
many,TRBV6-1,TRBJ1-6,-,TGTGCCAGCAGCCCCGTGTGGGACGATTCACCCCTCCACTTT,CASSPVWDDSPLHF
many,TRBV6-1,TRBJ2-2,TRBD1,TGTGCCAGCAGCAACGGGGGACAGGGAACCGGGGAGCTGTTTTTT,CASSNGGQGTGELFF
many,TRBV28,TRBJ1-5,-,TGTGCCAGCACGCGTGGAGGGTGGGATAATCAGCCCCAGCATTTT,CASTRGGWDNQPQHF
-,TRBV18,TRBJ1-2,-,TGTGCCAGCTCACCCGACGGATCCTATGGCTGCACCTTC,CASSPDGSYGCTF
few,TRBV7-9,TRBJ2-4,-,TGTGCCAGCAGCCCCGAGTCCGGAAACATTCAGTACTTC,CASSPESGNIQYF
many,TRBV5-6,TRBJ1-1,TRBD1,TGTGCCAGCAGCCCCGCCTTGAGGGGGCAAGAAGCTTTCTTT,CASSPALRGQEAFF
many,TRBV3-1,TRBJ1-1,TRBD1,TGTGCCAGCAGCCAAGGCTGGAAGGACAGGGAGGCTTTCTTT,CASSQGWKDREAFF
many,TRBV11-2,TRBJ2-7,-,TGTGCCAGCAGCTTTGTCGTCCGGCCCTACGAGCAGTACTTC,CASSFVVRPYEQYF
-,TRBV19,TRBJ2-5,TRBD1,TGTGCCAGTAGCAGACCGACAGGGATGTACCAAGAGACCCAGTACTTC,CASSRPTGMYQETQYF
-,TRBV27,TRBJ1-6,-,TGTGCCAGCAGTTTCATGGGGGGTTCACCCCTCCACTTT,CASSFMGGSPLHF
many,TRBV11-3,TRBJ2-7,-,TGTGCCAGCAGCCGGGAGTACCTCGACGAGCAGTACTTC,CASSREYLDEQYF
many,TRBV11-2,TRBJ1-2,-,TGTGCCAGCAGCCCCAGGACGGCTTACGATGGCTACACCTTC,CASSPRTAYDGYTF
many,TRBV6-1,TRBJ1-1,TRBD1,TGTGCCAGCATCCGGGACAGGAACACTGAAGCTTTCTTT,CASIRDRNTEAFF
many,TRBV10-1,TRBJ2-2,TRBD1,TGCGCCAGCAGCCGGGACAGGGTCTCAGCGGGGGAGCTGTTTTTT,CASSRDRVSAGELFF
many,TRBV30,TRBJ2-5,-,TGTGCCTGGAGGTACCAAGAGACCCAGTACTTC,CAWRYQETQYF
-,TRBV12-3/TRBV12-4,TRBJ2-5,-,TGTGCCAGCCTCGAGGCAGATCGGCAAGAGACCCAGTACTTC,CASLEADRQETQYF
many,TRBV27,TRBJ2-2,-,TGTGCCAGCAGTCCAACAGGGTCCGGGGAGCTGTTTTTT,CASSPTGSGELFF
many,TRBV9,TRBJ1-2,-,TGTGCCAGCAGCGTAGAGGGCACAATTCGGACTAACTATGGCTACACCTTC,CASSVEGTIRTNYGYTF
-,TRBV14,TRBJ1-1,TRBD1,TGTGCCAGCAGCCAAGATGGGACAGCAGCGCGGGTCACTGAAGCTTTCTTT,CASSQDGTAARVTEAFF
-,TRBV18,TRBJ1-1,-,TGTGCCAGCTCACCTGATCAGATCATGAACACTGAAGCTTTCTTT,CASSPDQIMNTEAFF
few,TRBV7-9,TRBJ2-4,TRBD2,TGTGCCAGCAGCTTCGGCAGGGAGGGCATTAAGTACTTC,CASSFGREGIKYF
-,TRBV5-1,TRBJ1-3,-,TGCGCCAGCAGCTTGGAAGGGGCCCCGAGCTCTGGAAACACCATATATTTT,CASSLEGAPSSGNTIYF
-,TRBV12-3/TRBV12-4,TRBJ2-5,TRBD1,TGTGCCAGCAGCTATACTACAGGGGAAGAGACCCAGTACTTC,CASSYTTGEETQYF
many,TRBV19,TRBJ1-2,-,TGTGCCAGTAGTGGTAACAGATACAACTATGGCTACACCTTC,CASSGNRYNYGYTF
few,TRBV4-1,TRBJ1-5,-,TGCGCCAGCAGCCAAGATCCTGAGGGAATGGGTTGGAATCAGCCCCAGCATTTT,CASSQDPEGMGWNQPQHF
-,TRBV12-3/TRBV12-4,TRBJ2-7,-,TGTGCCAGCAGACAGGGTCGCGACGAGCAGTACTTC,CASRQGRDEQYF
many,TRBV7-6,TRBJ1-2,-,TGTGCCAGCAGCCAGGATTGGTACGGTGGCTACACCTTC,CASSQDWYGGYTF
many,TRBV5-1,TRBJ2-7,-,TGCGCCAGCAGCTTGGTTACAGATAGCTCCTACGAGCAGTACTTC,CASSLVTDSSYEQYF
-,TRBV3-1,TRBJ1-2,-,TGTGCCAGCAGCCGATGGATCGATGGCTACACCTTC,CASSRWIDGYTF
many,TRBV12-3/TRBV12-4,TRBJ2-2,-,TGTGCCAGCAGGACCAGGGGGAACACCGGGGAGCTGTTTTTT,CASRTRGNTGELFF
-,TRBV19,TRBJ1-1,-,TGTGCCAGTAGTCTCCTCAGGGGAGGGACTGAAGCTTTCTTT,CASSLLRGGTEAFF
many,TRBV6-2/TRBV6-3,TRBJ2-7,-,TGTGCCAGCAGTTACTCGGTCGTTGACGGACGATACGAGCAGTACTTC,CASSYSVVDGRYEQYF
many,TRBV7-9,TRBJ1-5,TRBD1,TGTGCCAGCAGCTGGGGACAGGGAGATCAGCCCCAGCATTTT,CASSWGQGDQPQHF
few,TRBV5-1,TRBJ1-5,TRBD1,TGCGCCAGCAGCTTATACGGAGGGGGCACTCAGCCCCAGCATTTT,CASSLYGGGTQPQHF
many,TRBV6-1,TRBJ1-5,-,TGTGCCAGCAGAAGGACAGATTATAGCAATCAGCCCCAGCATTTT,CASRRTDYSNQPQHF
many,TRBV4-1,TRBJ2-7,TRBD2,TGCGCCAGCAGCCAAGAGGGGGGGGCCTACGAGCAGTACTTC,CASSQEGGAYEQYF
-,TRBV5-1,TRBJ2-2,-,TGCGCCAGCAGCGAGGAGGCAGTAAACACCGGGGAGCTGTTTTTT,CASSEEAVNTGELFF